Listed here are 8 T cell receptor beta chains from one sample, sequenced in a study of Graves' ophthalmopathy and Graves' hyperthyroidism. Amplification of TCR beta CDR3 regions used RNA transcripts. HTBI primers served in a first-round RT-PCR, which a second-round multiplex PCR followed. One entry per CDR3 protein, called by TCRdb with MiXCR from the multiplex PCR reads. The data show 200,000 to 300,000 distinct CDR3 sequences, 45% seen once. Sequencing was done on a sample of peripheral blood. Receptors originate from an adult man with Graves' ophthalmopathy.

This clonotype was counted ten times or more. The chain employs TRBV24-1 and TRBJ1-5; D not certain. Germline assignment: CDR1 KGHDR and CDR2 SFDVKD. The V gene lost 4 bases and the J gene lost 10 bases, with 16 bases spanning the gap. This CDR3 has 14 amino acids. CDR3: CATSDLESHKPQHF. The CDR3 DNA reads TGTGCCACCAGTGACCTCGAGTCCCATAAACCCCAGCATTTT.

The V and J genes are TRBV10-1 and TRBJ2-7; tentatively, D is TRBD1 or TRBD2 (6 bases each). CDR3 length: 14 amino acids. CDR1 and CDR2 from the germline V gene are WNHNN and SYGVQD (reference sequence). The V end was cut by 6 bases, the J end by 4 bases, with 16 bases between. The CDR3 region has the DNA TGCGCCAGCAGACCTGTTCGGGGGCGGTACGAGCAGTACTTC. Translation: CASRPVRGRYEQYF.

The gene calls are TRBV10-3 and TRBJ2-7; the match to TRBD2 covers 10 bases. The CDR3 runs to 14 residues. With 7 bases clipped from V and 4 bases from J, the junction kept 7 bases outside the gene matches. Germline V gene sequence: CDR1 ENHRY, CDR2 SYGVKD. The CDR3 bases are TGTGCCATCACCTCTGCTAGCGGGAGTTACGAGCAGTACTTC. Its protein is CAITSASGSYEQYF.

In this sample, this clonotype turned up a few times. The J gene is TRBJ1-4, the V gene TRBV5-4; no reliable D call. Trimming removed 2 bases at V and 4 bases at J, with 0 bases between. CDR1 SGHNT and CDR2 YYREEE come from the germline V gene (reference sequence). There are 11 residues in the CDR3. CDR3: CASSFNEKLFF. CDR3 DNA sequence: TGTGCCAGCAGCTTTAATGAAAAACTGTTTTTT.

This sequence joins TRBV7-8 and TRBJ2-7; 9 nucleotides agree with TRBD1. The trim removed 5 bases at V and 5 bases at J, leaving 7 bases unmatched. This CDR3 is built from 14 residues. Germline CDR1 SGHVS, CDR2 FQNEAQ. The CDR3 is CASSRDRVVHEQYF. The DNA for the CDR3 is TGTGCCAGCAGCCGGGACAGGGTCGTCCACGAGCAGTACTTC.

This clonotype was recorded a few times. V is TRBV12-3 or TRBV12-4 and J is TRBJ2-5; the match to TRBD1 covers 10 bases. The trim removed 1 base at V and 6 bases at J, leaving 5 bases unmatched. The CDR3 has 15 amino acids. The DNA of the CDR3 is TGTGCCAGCAGTTTAGGGGACAGGGGTAGGAAGACCCAGTACTTC. It encodes CASSLGDRGRKTQYF.

The chain uses TRBV6-5 and TRBJ2-7; D is ambiguous. Germline V gene data show CDR1 as MNHEY and CDR2 as SVGAGI. This CDR3 has 11 amino acids. Trimming took 7 bases from V and 2 from J, leaving 6 bases between them. The CDR3 DNA follows: TGTGCCAGCAAAGGGACCTACGAGCAGTACTTC. Protein: CASKGTYEQYF.

The genes are TRBV19 and TRBJ2-5; 13 positions match TRBD2. CDR3 length: 18 amino acids. Germline V gene data show CDR1 as LNHDA and CDR2 as SQIVND (reference sequence). V gave up 6 bases and J gave up 0 bases; unmatched junction bases: 10. This chain's CDR3 is CASRPSGLAGIYQETQYF. Here the CDR3 DNA reads TGTGCCAGTAGACCCTCGGGACTAGCGGGAATATACCAAGAGACCCAGTACTTC.